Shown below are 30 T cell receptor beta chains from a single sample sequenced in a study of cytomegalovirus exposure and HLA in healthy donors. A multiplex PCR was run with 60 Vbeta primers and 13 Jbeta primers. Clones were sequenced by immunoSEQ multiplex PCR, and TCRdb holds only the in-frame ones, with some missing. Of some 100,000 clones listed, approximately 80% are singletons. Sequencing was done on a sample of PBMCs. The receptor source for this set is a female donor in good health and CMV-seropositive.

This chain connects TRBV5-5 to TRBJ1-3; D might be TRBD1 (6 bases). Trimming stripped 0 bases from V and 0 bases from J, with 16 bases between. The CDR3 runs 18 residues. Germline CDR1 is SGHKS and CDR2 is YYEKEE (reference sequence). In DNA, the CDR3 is TGTGCCAGCAGCTTGGCTGGGCAGGCGGGGGCCTCTGGAAACACCATATATTTT. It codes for CASSLAGQAGASGNTIYF.

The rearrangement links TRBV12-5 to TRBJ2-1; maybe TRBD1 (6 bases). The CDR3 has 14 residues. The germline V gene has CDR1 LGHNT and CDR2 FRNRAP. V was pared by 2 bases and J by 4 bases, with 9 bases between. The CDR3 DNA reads TGTGCTAGTGGTTTGACCGACAGGTACAATGAGCAGTTCTTC. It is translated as CASGLTDRYNEQFF.

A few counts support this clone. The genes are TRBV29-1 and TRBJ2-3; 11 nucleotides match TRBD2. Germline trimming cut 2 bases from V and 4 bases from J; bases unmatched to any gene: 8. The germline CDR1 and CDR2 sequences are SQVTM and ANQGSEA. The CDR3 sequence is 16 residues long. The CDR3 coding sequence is TGCAGCGTTGAATTGGGCCTAGCGGGAGGTGCAGATACGCAGTATTTT. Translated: CSVELGLAGGADTQYF.

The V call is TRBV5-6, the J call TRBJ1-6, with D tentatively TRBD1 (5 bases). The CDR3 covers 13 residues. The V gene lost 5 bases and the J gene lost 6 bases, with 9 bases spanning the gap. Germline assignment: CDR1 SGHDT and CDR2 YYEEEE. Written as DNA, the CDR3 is TGTGCCAGCAGTGGCGGGGGTAATTCACCCCTCCACTTT. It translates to CASSGGGNSPLHF.

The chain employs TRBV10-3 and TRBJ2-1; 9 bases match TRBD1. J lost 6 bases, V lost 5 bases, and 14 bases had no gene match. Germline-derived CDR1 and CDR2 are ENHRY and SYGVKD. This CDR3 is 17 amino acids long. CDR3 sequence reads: CAISKTPPGQGLNEQFF. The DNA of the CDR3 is TGTGCCATCAGTAAGACGCCCCCGGGACAGGGTCTCAATGAGCAGTTCTTC.

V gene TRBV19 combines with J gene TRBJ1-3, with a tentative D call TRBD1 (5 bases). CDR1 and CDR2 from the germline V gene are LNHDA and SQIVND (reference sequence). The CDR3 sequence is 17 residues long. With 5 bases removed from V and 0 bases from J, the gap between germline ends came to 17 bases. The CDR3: CASSLIGVDLSGNTIYF. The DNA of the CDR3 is TGTGCCAGTAGTCTCATAGGGGTCGACCTCTCTGGAAACACCATATATTTT.

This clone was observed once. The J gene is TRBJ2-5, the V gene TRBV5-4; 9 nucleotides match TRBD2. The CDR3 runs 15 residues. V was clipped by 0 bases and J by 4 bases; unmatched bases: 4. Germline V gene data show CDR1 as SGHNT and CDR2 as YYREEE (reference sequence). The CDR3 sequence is CASSLEAGGRETQYF. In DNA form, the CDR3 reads TGTGCCAGCAGCTTGGAGGCGGGGGGGCGAGAGACCCAGTACTTC.

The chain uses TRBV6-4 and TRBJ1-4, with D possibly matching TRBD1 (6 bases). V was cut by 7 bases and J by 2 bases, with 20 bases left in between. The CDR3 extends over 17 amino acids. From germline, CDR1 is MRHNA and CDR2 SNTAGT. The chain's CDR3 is CASTRGGNGVTNEKLFF. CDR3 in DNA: TGTGCCAGCACCCGAGGGGGTAATGGTGTGACTAATGAAAAACTGTTTTTT.

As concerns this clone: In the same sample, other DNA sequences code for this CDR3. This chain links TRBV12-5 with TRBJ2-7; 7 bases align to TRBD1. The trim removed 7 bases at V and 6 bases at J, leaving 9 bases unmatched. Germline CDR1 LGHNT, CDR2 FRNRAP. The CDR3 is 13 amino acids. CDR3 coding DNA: TGTGCTAGTGCCCCAACAGGGGACGGCGAGCAGTACTTC. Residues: CASAPTGDGEQYF.

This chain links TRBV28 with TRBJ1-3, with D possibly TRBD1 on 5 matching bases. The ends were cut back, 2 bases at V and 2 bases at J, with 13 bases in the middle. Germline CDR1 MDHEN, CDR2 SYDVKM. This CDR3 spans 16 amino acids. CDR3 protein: CASSLEEGRAGNTIYF. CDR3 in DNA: TGTGCCAGCAGTTTAGAGGAGGGGCGTGCTGGAAACACCATATATTTT.

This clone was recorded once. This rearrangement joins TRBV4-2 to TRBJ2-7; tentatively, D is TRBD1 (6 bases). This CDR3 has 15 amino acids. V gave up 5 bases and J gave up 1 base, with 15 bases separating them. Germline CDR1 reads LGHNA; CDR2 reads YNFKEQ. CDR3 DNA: TGTGCCAGCAGCAAGGGGGAGCCGAGATCCTACGAGCAGTACTTC. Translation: CASSKGEPRSYEQYF.

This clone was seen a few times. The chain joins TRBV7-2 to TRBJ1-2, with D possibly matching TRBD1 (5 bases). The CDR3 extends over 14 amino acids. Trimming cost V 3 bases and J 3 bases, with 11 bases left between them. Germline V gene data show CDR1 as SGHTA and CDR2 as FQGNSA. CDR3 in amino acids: CASSFSRDDYGYTF. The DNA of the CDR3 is TGTGCCAGCAGCTTCAGCAGGGATGACTATGGCTACACCTTC.

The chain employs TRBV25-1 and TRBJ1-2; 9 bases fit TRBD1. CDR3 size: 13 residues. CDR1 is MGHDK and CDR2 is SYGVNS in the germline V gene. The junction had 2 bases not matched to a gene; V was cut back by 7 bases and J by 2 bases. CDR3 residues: CASKDRGNYGYTF. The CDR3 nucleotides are TGTGCCAGCAAGGACAGGGGCAACTATGGCTACACCTTC.

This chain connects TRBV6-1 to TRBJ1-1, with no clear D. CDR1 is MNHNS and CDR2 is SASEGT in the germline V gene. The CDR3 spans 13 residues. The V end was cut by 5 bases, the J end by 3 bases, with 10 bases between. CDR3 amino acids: CASSPKRDTEAFF. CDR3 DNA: TGTGCCAGCAGTCCCAAACGGGACACTGAAGCTTTCTTT.

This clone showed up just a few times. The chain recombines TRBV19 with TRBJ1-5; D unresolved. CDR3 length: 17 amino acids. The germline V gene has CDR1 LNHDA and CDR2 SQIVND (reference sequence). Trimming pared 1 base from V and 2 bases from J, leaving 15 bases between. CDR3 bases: TGTGCCAGTAGTATAGGCGGAGGGCTGCGGGGCAATCAGCCCCAGCATTTT. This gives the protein CASSIGGGLRGNQPQHF.

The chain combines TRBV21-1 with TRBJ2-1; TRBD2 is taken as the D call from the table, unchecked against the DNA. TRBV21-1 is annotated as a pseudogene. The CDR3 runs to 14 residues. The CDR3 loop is CASSEGGGYNEQFF. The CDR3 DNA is TGTGCCAGCAGCGAGGGGGGGGGATACAATGAGCAGTTCTTC.

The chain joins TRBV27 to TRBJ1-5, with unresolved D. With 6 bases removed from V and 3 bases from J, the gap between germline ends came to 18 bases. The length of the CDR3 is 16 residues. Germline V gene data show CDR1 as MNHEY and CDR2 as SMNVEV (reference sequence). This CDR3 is CASSPAGVTFNQPQHF. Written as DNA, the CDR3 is TGTGCCAGCAGCCCCGCCGGAGTTACTTTCAATCAGCCCCAGCATTTT.

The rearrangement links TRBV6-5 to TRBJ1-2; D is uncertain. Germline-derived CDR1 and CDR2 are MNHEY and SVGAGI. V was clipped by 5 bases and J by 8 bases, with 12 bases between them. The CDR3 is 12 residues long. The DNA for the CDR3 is TGTGCCAGCAGTCAGTGGGGAGACGGCTACACCTTC. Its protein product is CASSQWGDGYTF.

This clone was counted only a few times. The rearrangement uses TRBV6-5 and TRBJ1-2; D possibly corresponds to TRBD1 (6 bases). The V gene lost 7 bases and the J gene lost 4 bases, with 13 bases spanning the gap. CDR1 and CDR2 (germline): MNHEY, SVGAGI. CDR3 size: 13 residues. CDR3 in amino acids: CASKRQALYGYTF. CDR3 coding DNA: TGTGCCAGCAAGCGACAGGCCCTCTATGGCTACACCTTC.

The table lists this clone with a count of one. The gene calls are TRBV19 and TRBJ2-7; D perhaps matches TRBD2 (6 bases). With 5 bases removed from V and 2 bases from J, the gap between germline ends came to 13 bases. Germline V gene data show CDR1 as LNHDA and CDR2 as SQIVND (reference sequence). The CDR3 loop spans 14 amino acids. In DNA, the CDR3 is TGTGCCAGTAGTGGAGGGACGGGCCCCTACGAGCAGTACTTC. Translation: CASSGGTGPYEQYF. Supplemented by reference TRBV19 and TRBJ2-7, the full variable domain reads DGGITQSPKYLFRKEGQNVTLSCEQNLNHDAMYWYRQDPGQGLRLIYYSQIVNDFQKGDIAEGYSVSREKKESFPLTVTSAQKNPTAFYLCASSGGTGPYEQYFGPGTRLTVT.

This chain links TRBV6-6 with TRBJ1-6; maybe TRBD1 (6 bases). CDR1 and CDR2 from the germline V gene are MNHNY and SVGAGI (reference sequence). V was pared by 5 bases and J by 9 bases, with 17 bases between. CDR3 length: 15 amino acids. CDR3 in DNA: TGTGCCAGCAGTGCCATCGACCCAGGGGTTTCACCCCTCCACTTT. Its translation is CASSAIDPGVSPLHF.

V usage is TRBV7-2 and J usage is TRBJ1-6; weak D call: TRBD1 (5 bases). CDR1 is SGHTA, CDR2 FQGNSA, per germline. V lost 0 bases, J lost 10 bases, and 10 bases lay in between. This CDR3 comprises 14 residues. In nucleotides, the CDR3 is TGTGCCAGCAGCTTAGCGGGGGGGATGTCACCCCTCCACTTT. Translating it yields CASSLAGGMSPLHF. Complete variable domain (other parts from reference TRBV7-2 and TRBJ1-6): GAGVSQSPSNKVTEKGKDVELRCDPISGHTALYWYRQSLGQGLEFLIYFQGNSAPDKSGLPSDRFSAERTGGSVSTLTIQRTQQEDSAVYLCASSLAGGMSPLHFGNGTRLTVT.

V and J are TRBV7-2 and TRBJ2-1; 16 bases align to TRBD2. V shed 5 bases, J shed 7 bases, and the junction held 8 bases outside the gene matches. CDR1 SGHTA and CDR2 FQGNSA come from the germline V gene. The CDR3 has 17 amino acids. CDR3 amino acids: CASSPPGLAGGRNEQFF. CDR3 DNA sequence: TGTGCCAGCAGCCCGCCGGGACTAGCGGGGGGGAGGAATGAGCAGTTCTTC.

The CDR3 coding sequence is TGTGCCAGCAGTTACTCACAGGGACCGTACGAGCAGTACTTC. Residues: CASSYSQGPYEQYF. This rearrangement joins TRBV6-5 to TRBJ2-7; perhaps TRBD1 as D (6 bases). The V gene's germline CDR1 is MNHEY and CDR2 SVGAGI. This CDR3 has 14 residues. Trimming cost V 0 bases and J 4 bases, with 10 bases left between them.

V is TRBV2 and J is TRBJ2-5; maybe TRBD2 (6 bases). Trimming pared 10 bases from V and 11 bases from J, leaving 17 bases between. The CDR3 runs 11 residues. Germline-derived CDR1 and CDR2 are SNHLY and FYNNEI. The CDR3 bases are TGTGCCACAGCGCAGGCCGGGACTCAGTACTTC. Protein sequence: CATAQAGTQYF.

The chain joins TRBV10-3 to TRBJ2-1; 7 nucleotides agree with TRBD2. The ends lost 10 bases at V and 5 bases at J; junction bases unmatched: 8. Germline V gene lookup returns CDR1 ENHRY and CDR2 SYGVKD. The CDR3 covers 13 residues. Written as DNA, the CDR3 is TGTGCCACCCGGACTAGTAGTAACAATGAGCAGTTCTTC. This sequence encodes CATRTSSNNEQFF.

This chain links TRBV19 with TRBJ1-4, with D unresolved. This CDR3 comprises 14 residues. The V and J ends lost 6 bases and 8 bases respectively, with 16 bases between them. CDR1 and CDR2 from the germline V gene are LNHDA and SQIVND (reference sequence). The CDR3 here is CASRVTGYPEKLFF. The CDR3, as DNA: TGTGCCAGTAGAGTAACGGGATACCCCGAAAAACTGTTTTTT.

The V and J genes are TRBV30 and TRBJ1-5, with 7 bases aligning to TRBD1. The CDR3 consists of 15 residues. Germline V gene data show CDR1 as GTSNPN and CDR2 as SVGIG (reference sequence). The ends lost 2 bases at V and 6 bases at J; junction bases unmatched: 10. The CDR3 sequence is CAWSRGTGAAQPQHF. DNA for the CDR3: TGTGCCTGGAGTAGGGGTACAGGGGCCGCTCAGCCCCAGCATTTT.

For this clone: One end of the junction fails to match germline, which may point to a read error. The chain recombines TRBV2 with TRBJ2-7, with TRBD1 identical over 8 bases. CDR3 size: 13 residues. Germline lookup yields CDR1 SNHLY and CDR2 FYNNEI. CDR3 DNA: TGTGCCAGCAGGGAAGACAGGGGCTACGAGCAGTACTTC. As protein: CASREDRGYEQYF.

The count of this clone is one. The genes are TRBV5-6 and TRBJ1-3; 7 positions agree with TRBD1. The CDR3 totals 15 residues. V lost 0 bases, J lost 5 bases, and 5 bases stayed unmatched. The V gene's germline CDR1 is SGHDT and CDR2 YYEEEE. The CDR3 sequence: CASSLAPGQRNTIYF. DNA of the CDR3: TGTGCCAGCAGCTTGGCCCCGGGACAGAGAAACACCATATATTTT.